The 14 T cell receptor beta chains reported below all come from one sample, sequenced in a study of T cell responses to AZD1222 COVID-19 vaccine. Produced via immunoSEQ multiplex PCR; TCRdb's table is partial and in-frame only. The data contain approximately 96,000 clones, 90% to 95% of them singletons. The sequenced sample was peripheral blood, obtained 28 days after the second AZD1222 dose. These receptors came from an adult who received the AZD1222 COVID-19 vaccine.

This clone was seen more than once but under ten times. V and J are TRBV10-3 and TRBJ1-5; 7 nucleotides line up with TRBD1. Germline lookup yields CDR1 ENHRY and CDR2 SYGVKD. CDR3 length: 12 residues. With 8 bases clipped from V and 3 bases from J, the junction kept 1 base outside the gene matches. The CDR3 protein is CAIGTVNQPQHF. As DNA, the CDR3 is TGTGCCATCGGGACAGTCAATCAGCCCCAGCATTTT.

This rearrangement joins TRBV18 to TRBJ1-5; 7 nucleotides match TRBD1. CDR1 and CDR2 (germline): KGHSH, LQKENI. The CDR3 spans 14 residues. The junction had 8 bases not matched to a gene; V was cut back by 3 bases and J by 9 bases. CDR3 in amino acids: CASSPQTGTRPQHF. In DNA, the CDR3 is TGTGCCAGCTCACCCCAGACAGGGACAAGGCCCCAGCATTTT.

The genes are TRBV3-1 (or the pseudogene TRBV3-2) and TRBJ1-1; a weak D match, TRBD1 (6 bases). The CDR3 has 17 amino acids. In germline, CDR1 is LGHDT, CDR2 YNNKEL (reference sequence). V lost 0 bases and J lost 2, with 16 bases in between. The CDR3 sequence: CASSQDTYGGGNTEAFF. CDR3 sequence (DNA): TGTGCCAGCAGCCAAGACACCTACGGGGGCGGAAACACTGAAGCTTTCTTT.

The chain uses TRBV18 and TRBJ2-3, with 7 bases identical to TRBD1. From germline, CDR1 is KGHSH and CDR2 LQKENI. The length of the CDR3 is 16 residues. With V trimmed by 4 bases and J by 4 bases, 11 bases remained unmatched. In DNA form, the CDR3 reads TGTGCCAGCTCACTGAGGACAGGCCCTTCCCCAGATACGCAGTATTTT. Translating it yields CASSLRTGPSPDTQYF. The full variable domain, rest sourced from reference TRBV18 and TRBJ2-3, is NAGVMQNPRHLVRRRGQEARLRCSPMKGHSHVYWYRQLPEEGLKFMVYLQKENIIDESGMPKERFSAEFPKEGPSILRIQQVVRGDSAAYFCASSLRTGPSPDTQYFGPGTRLTVL.

V usage is TRBV19 and J usage is TRBJ2-3; D unresolved. Germline V gene data show CDR1 as LNHDA and CDR2 as SQIVND (reference sequence). The CDR3 sequence is 17 residues long. Trimming removed 7 bases from V and 2 bases from J, with 22 bases in between. The CDR3 region has the DNA TGTGCCAGTACCCCCCCTGGACCCAGAACGGTCACAGATACGCAGTATTTT. The encoded protein is CASTPPGPRTVTDTQYF. Full variable domain (rest looked up from reference TRBV19 and TRBJ2-3): DGGITQSPKYLFRKEGQNVTLSCEQNLNHDAMYWYRQDPGQGLRLIYYSQIVNDFQKGDIAEGYSVSREKKESFPLTVTSAQKNPTAFYLCASTPPGPRTVTDTQYFGPGTRLTVL.

The J gene is TRBJ1-4, the V gene TRBV18, with D hard to call. The germline V gene encodes CDR1 KGHSH and CDR2 LQKENI. V was cut by 0 bases and J by 8 bases, with 13 bases left in between. This CDR3 has 15 residues. The CDR3 nucleotides read TGTGCCAGCTCACCACCATCCGGGGTGTGGGAAAAACTGTTTTTT. Translated, it gives CASSPPSGVWEKLFF.

DNA of the CDR3: TGTGCCAGCAGTGACCTAATAGTCAGGTACAATGAGCAGTTCTTC. Translation gives CASSDLIVRYNEQFF. This chain links TRBV6-1 with TRBJ2-1; D ambiguous. Trimming shortened V by 3 bases and J by 4 bases, and 13 bases separated the two germline ends. CDR3 length: 15 amino acids. Germline V lookup: CDR1 MNHNS, CDR2 SASEGT.

This rearrangement joins TRBV28 to TRBJ1-4; D unclear. The length of the CDR3 is 15 residues. CDR1 is MDHEN, CDR2 SYDVKM, per germline. Trimming took 4 bases from V and 4 from J, leaving 13 bases between them. The CDR3 bases are TGTGCCAGCAGTTCCTTATTCGGAGGTAATGAAAAACTGTTTTTT. Protein sequence: CASSSLFGGNEKLFF.

This clone was seen repeatedly, ten times or more. The chain uses TRBV21-1 and TRBJ2-6; the table gives TRBD1 as D, unverified against the DNA. TRBV21-1 constitutes a pseudogene. The CDR3 contains 17 residues. The CDR3 spells CASSPYSDSSGANVLTF. CDR3 in DNA: TGTGCCAGCAGCCCTTACTCGGACAGCTCTGGGGCCAACGTCCTGACTTTC.

The chain recombines TRBV5-4 with TRBJ2-7, with 7 bases aligning to TRBD1. Losses at the gene ends were 4 bases for V and 4 bases for J; bases not matched to a gene: 11. This CDR3 region has 15 residues. The germline CDR1 and CDR2 sequences are SGHNT and YYREEE (reference sequence). This CDR3 is CASSHAGGTPYEQYF. CDR3 sequence (DNA): TGTGCCAGCAGCCACGCAGGGGGTACGCCGTACGAGCAGTACTTC.

This clone is a singleton in its sample. The J gene is TRBJ1-2, the V gene TRBV27; 11 bases align to TRBD1. The CDR3 runs 14 residues. Germline lookup yields CDR1 MNHEY and CDR2 SMNVEV (reference sequence). J lost 8 bases, V lost 2 bases, and 4 bases had no gene match. The CDR3 DNA reads TGTGCCAGCAGTTTAGGACAGGGGGCCTGGGGCTACACCTTC. It encodes CASSLGQGAWGYTF.

The rearrangement links TRBV9 to TRBJ1-6, with D unclear. This CDR3 contains 15 residues. Germline assignment: CDR1 SGDLS and CDR2 YYNGEE. V lost 1 base and J lost 7, with 12 bases in between. CDR3 coding DNA: TGTGCCAGCAGCGTAAGAGGAACAGAGAATTCACCCCTCCACTTT. Protein: CASSVRGTENSPLHF.

The chain is built from TRBV25-1 and TRBJ1-4; 10 nucleotides match TRBD1. Germline trimming cut 1 base from V and 3 bases from J; bases unmatched to any gene: 2. Looked up from germline, CDR1 is MGHDK and CDR2 is SYGVNS. CDR3 length: 16 residues. The CDR3 DNA follows: TGTGCCAGCAGTGAATCCGGGACAGGGGCTAATGAAAAACTGTTTTTT. Protein sequence: CASSESGTGANEKLFF.

The chain employs TRBV9 and TRBJ1-6; 9 positions match TRBD1. J was trimmed by 9 bases and V by 5 bases; bases with no gene match: 15. In germline, CDR1 is SGDLS, CDR2 YYNGEE. CDR3 length: 17 residues. In DNA, the CDR3 is TGTGCCAGCAGAGGATCGAGACAGGGGGATCTAGGTTCACCCCTCCACTTT. Translation: CASRGSRQGDLGSPLHF.